A single sample gave rise to the 26 T cell receptor beta chains below, sequenced in a study of cytomegalovirus exposure and HLA in healthy donors. Primers included in the PCR were 60 Vbeta and 13 Jbeta primers. This table comes from immunoSEQ multiplex PCR, and its TCRdb copy is limited to in-frame clones, with some not included. Here the sample spans about 180,000 clones, over 75% being singletons. The specimen was PBMCs. The receptors here all came from a woman in her 30s in good health and CMV-seronegative.

This rearrangement joins TRBV6-5 to TRBJ1-2; D is unresolved. Trimming pared 4 bases from V and 8 bases from J, leaving 20 bases between. Germline V gene data show CDR1 as MNHEY and CDR2 as SVGAGI. The CDR3 length is 15 residues. This CDR3 is CASSSDFLTSRGYTF. CDR3 bases: TGTGCCAGCAGTTCCGACTTTCTGACCTCCCGCGGCTACACCTTC.

The chain joins TRBV10-2 to TRBJ1-1; D perhaps matches TRBD1 (6 bases). This CDR3 region has 14 residues. Trimming removed 4 bases at V and 4 bases at J, with 13 bases between. The germline V gene has CDR1 WSHSY and CDR2 SAAADI. DNA for the CDR3: TGCGCCAGCAGTGGGACAGACGGGTCCACTGAAGCTTTCTTT. Its protein is CASSGTDGSTEAFF.

The sample holds one count of this clone. The CDR3 region has the DNA TGTGCCAGCAGGGGTAGGGGTGGGGTGAATTCACCCCTCCACTTT. It specifies CASRGRGGVNSPLHF. This chain uses TRBV25-1 with TRBJ1-6; D possibly corresponds to TRBD1 (5 bases). V was shortened by 6 bases and J by 7 bases, with 16 bases between the two germline ends. The germline CDR1 and CDR2 sequences are MGHDK and SYGVNS. CDR3 length equals 15 residues.

The chain couples TRBV9 to TRBJ2-5; D perhaps matches TRBD2 (7 bases). The CDR3 contains 16 residues. The V end was cut by 1 base, the J end by 1 base, with 14 bases between. CDR1 SGDLS and CDR2 YYNGEE come from the germline V gene. Written as DNA, the CDR3 is TGTGCCAGCAGCGTATCCGGGGGGCAGACCCAAGAGACCCAGTACTTC. The encoded protein is CASSVSGGQTQETQYF. The variable domain in full, with the rest retrieved from reference TRBV9 and TRBJ2-5, is DSGVTQTPKHLITATGQRVTLRCSPRSGDLSVYWYQQSLDQGLQFLIQYYNGEERAKGNILERFSAQQFPDLHSELNLSSLELGDSALYFCASSVSGGQTQETQYFGPGTRLLVL.

The rearrangement joins TRBV4-3 to TRBJ2-2, with a weak D call TRBD1 (5 bases). Germline loops: CDR1 LGHNA, CDR2 YSLEER. There are 17 residues in the CDR3. V shed 0 bases and J shed 5 bases, with 16 bases lying between them. This CDR3 reads CASSQDHGAGPTGELFF. The DNA of the CDR3 is TGCGCCAGCAGCCAAGATCATGGGGCAGGGCCGACCGGGGAGCTGTTTTTT.

The gene calls are TRBV6-1 and TRBJ2-2; the D is unclear. The CDR3 contains 15 residues. V was shortened by 2 bases and J by 0 bases, with 7 bases between the two germline ends. Germline V lookup: CDR1 MNHNS, CDR2 SASEGT. CDR3 loop: CASSEMQANTGELFF. In nucleotides, the CDR3 is TGTGCCAGCAGTGAAATGCAGGCGAACACCGGGGAGCTGTTTTTT.

The chain carries TRBV7-2 and TRBJ1-2, with a weak D call TRBD1 (5 bases). V gave up 5 bases and J gave up 8 bases, with 12 bases separating them. This CDR3 contains 12 residues. Germline values: CDR1 SGHTA, CDR2 FQGNSA. The CDR3 DNA reads as TGTGCCAGCAGCACAGGTGTCTGGGGCTACACCTTC. Translated: CASSTGVWGYTF.

V usage is TRBV7-6 and J usage is TRBJ2-7; the D is unclear. The germline gives CDR1 SGHVS, CDR2 FNYEAQ. This CDR3 has 16 residues. Trimming took 1 base from V and 0 from J, leaving 13 bases between them. The CDR3 nucleotides read TGTGCCAGCAGCTTAGGATCGGTCGAAAGCTCCTACGAGCAGTACTTC. Protein sequence: CASSLGSVESSYEQYF.

The V and J genes are TRBV18 and TRBJ1-1, with D hard to call. The CDR3 runs 13 residues. Germline V gives CDR1 KGHSH, CDR2 LQKENI. Trimming took 3 bases from V and 4 from J, leaving 9 bases between them. The CDR3 region has the DNA TGTGCCAGCTCACCCGAGTACGGCACTGAAGCTTTCTTT. Its protein is CASSPEYGTEAFF.

The J gene is TRBJ2-7, the V gene TRBV7-9; D might be TRBD2 (5 bases). The germline CDR1 and CDR2 sequences are SEHNR and FQNEAQ (reference sequence). Trimming took 4 bases from V and 3 from J, leaving 7 bases between them. The CDR3 totals 12 residues. The DNA for the CDR3 is TGTGCCAGCAGCTACGGACTCTACGAGCAGTACTTC. Translation gives CASSYGLYEQYF.

The rearrangement joins TRBV7-6 to TRBJ2-5; TRBD2 agrees at 8 bases. Unmatched junction bases numbered 9, after V lost 5 bases and J lost 4 bases. Germline loops: CDR1 SGHVS, CDR2 FNYEAQ. This CDR3 spans 15 amino acids. Here the CDR3 DNA reads TGTGCCAGCAGCACCGGACTAGCCCCCCCAGAGACCCAGTACTTC. Translated, it gives CASSTGLAPPETQYF.

CDR3 sequence: CASSLSGLLYNEQFF. CDR3 sequence (DNA): TGTGCCAGCAGTTTATCAGGACTACTGTACAATGAGCAGTTCTTC. The chain has TRBV28 and TRBJ2-1; D possibly corresponds to TRBD2 (6 bases). With 1 base removed from V and 4 bases from J, the gap between germline ends came to 11 bases. CDR3 size: 15 residues. Germline lookup yields CDR1 MDHEN and CDR2 SYDVKM.

The gene calls are TRBV9 and TRBJ1-2, with D perhaps matching TRBD1 (6 bases). Germline V gene sequence: CDR1 SGDLS, CDR2 YYNGEE. V lost 3 bases to trimming and J lost 1 base, with 22 bases between them. The CDR3 consists of 18 residues. Here the CDR3 DNA reads TGTGCCAGCAGCGGAACAACGCCGGGACACACCCTTAACTATGGCTACACCTTC. Residues: CASSGTTPGHTLNYGYTF.

This sequence joins TRBV6-5 and TRBJ2-5, with TRBD1 matching over 7 bases. The CDR3 has 15 residues. Germline loops: CDR1 MNHEY, CDR2 SVGAGI. With 2 bases clipped from V and 4 bases from J, the junction kept 7 bases outside the gene matches. The CDR3 protein is CASSYGDRVGETQYF. CDR3 nucleotide sequence: TGTGCCAGCAGTTACGGTGACAGGGTGGGAGAGACCCAGTACTTC.

This clone was counted only a few times. V and J are TRBV28 and TRBJ2-3; 7 bases align to TRBD1. The V and J ends lost 7 bases and 2 bases, in that order; junction bases with no gene match: 6. The CDR3 is 14 residues long. Germline assignment: CDR1 MDHEN and CDR2 SYDVKM. The CDR3 spells CASTLTGYTDTQYF. The CDR3 DNA is TGTGCCAGCACCTTGACAGGGTACACAGATACGCAGTATTTT.

This clone was recorded only once. CDR3 region: CASSLSMTGKNTEAFF. CDR3 DNA sequence: TGTGCCAGCAGTTTATCGATGACAGGGAAGAACACTGAAGCTTTCTTT. This chain connects TRBV27 to TRBJ1-1; 7 nucleotides agree with TRBD1. This CDR3 has 16 residues. J lost 1 base, V lost 0 bases, and 5 bases had no gene match. CDR1 MNHEY and CDR2 SMNVEV come from the germline V gene (reference sequence).

In the case of this clone: This sample includes further DNA sequences coding for the same CDR3. J is TRBJ1-2 and V is TRBV7-2, with a tentative D call TRBD1 (5 bases). This CDR3 spans 12 amino acids. Germline V gene lookup returns CDR1 SGHTA and CDR2 FQGNSA. V lost 6 bases and J 4 bases, leaving 9 bases between the germline ends. The CDR3 spells CASSPDSYGYTF. In DNA, the CDR3 is TGTGCCAGCAGTCCAGACAGCTATGGCTACACCTTC.

V is TRBV30 and J is TRBJ1-1; maybe TRBD1 (6 bases). V dropped 1 base and J dropped 2 bases, with 11 bases sitting between them. Germline CDR1 GTSNPN, CDR2 SVGIG (reference sequence). The CDR3 has 14 residues. The CDR3 spells CAWSEQGFNTEAFF. CDR3 nucleotide sequence: TGTGCCTGGAGTGAACAGGGTTTCAACACTGAAGCTTTCTTT.

This chain connects TRBV6-5 to TRBJ1-6; the match to TRBD1 covers 8 bases. V lost 0 bases to trimming and J lost 9 bases; unmatched junction nucleotides: 7. In germline, CDR1 is MNHEY, CDR2 SVGAGI. This CDR3 region has 16 residues. Here the CDR3 reads CASSYSTGAGSSPLHF. CDR3 sequence (DNA): TGTGCCAGCAGTTACTCGACAGGGGCGGGGAGTTCACCCCTCCACTTT.

The chain combines TRBV10-2 with TRBJ1-2; D remains ambiguous. The CDR3 length is 17 residues. The germline V gene has CDR1 WSHSY and CDR2 SAAADI. V lost 2 bases and J 3 bases, leaving 19 bases between the germline ends. CDR3 DNA: TGCGCCAGCAGTGAGCCGCGGGGAGGGCGAGGATACTATGGCTACACCTTC. Translated, it gives CASSEPRGGRGYYGYTF.

This clone was detected once. This chain links TRBV7-8 with TRBJ2-7, with TRBD1 identical over 8 bases. V was clipped by 4 bases and J by 3 bases; unmatched bases: 8. Looked up from germline, CDR1 is SGHVS and CDR2 is FQNEAQ. The CDR3 covers 15 residues. For the CDR3, the DNA is TGTGCCAGCAGCTCCAGGACAGGGCTATACTACGAGCAGTACTTC. The encoded protein is CASSSRTGLYYEQYF.

This clone was counted between two and nine times. The chain joins TRBV4-3 to TRBJ2-1; TRBD2 matches at 10 bases. CDR1 and CDR2 from the germline V gene are LGHNA and YSLEER. J was trimmed by 9 bases and V by 0 bases; bases with no gene match: 8. This CDR3 is 16 amino acids long. The CDR3 region has the DNA TGCGCCAGCAGCCAAGATCTGAGTAGCGGGGGGATTGAGCAGTTCTTC. Amino acids: CASSQDLSSGGIEQFF.

The chain is built from TRBV4-3 and TRBJ1-2; D is ambiguous. This CDR3 has 15 residues. CDR1 is LGHNA and CDR2 is YSLEER in the germline V gene. V lost 0 bases to trimming and J lost 8 bases, with 16 bases between them. The chain's CDR3 is CASSQDRTVATGYTF. In DNA, the CDR3 is TGCGCCAGCAGCCAAGATCGAACGGTTGCTACGGGCTACACCTTC.

This chain connects TRBV9 to TRBJ1-2, with TRBD1 matching 8 bases. The CDR3 is 15 amino acids. The V and J ends lost 2 bases and 2 bases, in that order; junction bases with no gene match: 5. Germline CDR1 reads SGDLS; CDR2 reads YYNGEE. CDR3 DNA: TGTGCCAGCAGCGTGGGGGGACAGGTGAACTATGGCTACACCTTC. Its protein product is CASSVGGQVNYGYTF.

The chain joins TRBV5-8 to TRBJ2-5; 8 bases match TRBD1. This CDR3 is built from 16 residues. Per the germline V gene, CDR1 is SGHTS and CDR2 is YDEGEE. Trimming at V came to 0 bases and at J to 5 bases, leaving 9 bases not matched to a gene. CDR3 sequence reads: CASSLALRGREETQYF. The CDR3 DNA sequence: TGTGCCAGCAGCTTGGCTCTCAGGGGGCGCGAGGAGACCCAGTACTTC.

This clone was counted only a few times. The CDR3 region is CASSPTGSNTEAFF. As DNA, the CDR3 is TGTGCCAGCAGCCCGACAGGGTCAAACACTGAAGCTTTCTTT. The genes are TRBV9 and TRBJ1-1; 7 positions match TRBD1. Germline CDR1 and CDR2: SGDLS and YYNGEE. The CDR3 is made up of 14 amino acids. V lost 4 bases to trimming and J lost 2 bases; unmatched junction nucleotides: 5.